Listed here are 13 T cell receptor beta chains from one sample, sequenced in a study of Graves' ophthalmopathy and Graves' hyperthyroidism. Scientists amplified the TCR beta CDR3 regions from RNA transcripts. HTBI-primed RT-PCR formed the first round, and a multiplex PCR formed the second. TCRdb re-analysed the multiplex PCR reads in MiXCR, keeping a single row per CDR3 protein. The top ten hold around 7% of the sample, which has about 620,000 distinct CDR3 sequences, about a fifth seen once. Sample: peripheral blood. All receptors come from a woman between 18 and 29 years old with stable Graves' hyperthyroidism. Some clones in this sample may be carry-over from other donors' samples.

The chain couples TRBV6-2 or TRBV6-3 to TRBJ2-7, with D unclear. V was cut by 2 bases and J by 7 bases, with 6 bases left in between. Germline CDR1 MNHEY, CDR2 SVGEGT. This CDR3 contains 11 residues. The CDR3 reads CASSYVTEQYF. The CDR3 DNA is TGTGCCAGCAGTTACGTGACAGAGCAGTACTTC.

This clonotype was observed at least ten times. The genes are TRBV7-2 and TRBJ2-7; 8 nucleotides match TRBD1. Looked up from germline, CDR1 is SGHTA and CDR2 is FQGNSA. V shed 5 bases, J shed 3 bases, and the junction held 6 bases outside the gene matches. This CDR3 contains 14 residues. The CDR3 sequence: CASSQGTGRYEQYF. In nucleotides, the CDR3 is TGTGCCAGCAGCCAGGGGACAGGTCGCTACGAGCAGTACTTC.

The chain uses TRBV6-1 and TRBJ1-5, with D tentatively TRBD1 (5 bases). The V gene lost 0 bases and the J gene lost 3 bases, with 9 bases spanning the gap. The CDR3 runs 15 residues. Germline CDR1 and CDR2: MNHNS and SASEGT. As DNA, the CDR3 is TGTGCCAGCAGTGAAGCTTCTGGGGCCAATCAGCCCCAGCATTTT. Residues: CASSEASGANQPQHF.

The chain links TRBV10-3 to TRBJ1-5; 7 nucleotides line up with TRBD1. CDR1 is ENHRY and CDR2 is SYGVKD in the germline V gene. The CDR3 is 16 residues long. The V and J ends lost 3 bases and 1 base, in that order; junction bases with no gene match: 6. This CDR3 reads CAISERNRGSNQPQHF. The CDR3 bases are TGTGCCATCAGTGAACGCAACAGGGGAAGCAATCAGCCCCAGCATTTT.

There are many counts of this clonotype. V gene TRBV20-1 combines with J gene TRBJ2-2, with 7 bases matching TRBD1. CDR1 is DFQATT and CDR2 is SNEGSKA in the germline V gene (reference sequence). Losses at the gene ends were 3 bases for V and 4 bases for J; bases not matched to a gene: 8. This CDR3 has 15 amino acids. The CDR3 DNA follows: TGCAGTGCTAGGGCGGACAGGCTATCCACCGGGGAGCTGTTTTTT. Protein product: CSARADRLSTGELFF.

This chain connects TRBV6-5 to TRBJ1-5; 8 nucleotides match TRBD1. Germline CDR1 MNHEY, CDR2 SVGAGI. V shed 4 bases, J shed 1 base, and the junction held 9 bases outside the gene matches. There are 17 residues in the CDR3. Written as DNA, the CDR3 is TGTGCCAGCAGTTGGGACAGGCGGAAACTAAGCAATCAGCCCCAGCATTTT. It specifies CASSWDRRKLSNQPQHF.

Ten or more counts support this clonotype. The chain joins TRBV11-2 to TRBJ2-4; 7 nucleotides match TRBD2. The germline V gene has CDR1 SGHAT and CDR2 FQNNGV. This CDR3 is 17 amino acids long. The V segment lost 5 bases and the J segment 7 bases; nucleotides outside the gene matches: 17. For the CDR3, the DNA is TGTGCCAGCAGCCCCTCCCGACTAGCCCGGGAGAGGAACATTCAGTACTTC. Translating it yields CASSPSRLARERNIQYF.

This clonotype was found many times. The V call is TRBV14, the J call TRBJ1-3, with D perhaps TRBD1 (5 bases). Germline V gives CDR1 SGHDN, CDR2 FVKESK. V was cut by 4 bases and J by 0 bases, with 10 bases left in between. CDR3 length: 15 amino acids. In nucleotides, the CDR3 is TGTGCCAGCAGCCCCCGGGGGAGCTCTGGAAACACCATATATTTT. As protein: CASSPRGSSGNTIYF.

This clonotype has a count of ten or more. This chain links TRBV12-3 or TRBV12-4 with TRBJ1-6; D is ambiguous. This CDR3 has 12 residues. V shed 6 bases and J shed 12 bases, with 12 bases lying between them. CDR3 sequence reads: CASSSNPLPLHF. The DNA of the CDR3 is TGTGCCAGCAGCTCTAACCCTTTACCCCTCCACTTT.

A word on this clonotype: The germline gene is not matched at one end of the junction; a read error may be the cause. The chain couples TRBV5-1 to TRBJ1-6; D is possibly TRBD1 (5 bases). Germline lookup yields CDR1 SGHRS and CDR2 YFSETQ. CDR3 length: 16 residues. The CDR3 DNA reads as TGCGCCATCAGCTTGGTCCCAGGGTCTGGTAATTCACCCCTCCACTTT. As protein: CAISLVPGSGNSPLHF. The full variable domain, rest sourced from reference TRBV5-1 and TRBJ1-6, is KAGVTQTPRYLIKTRGQQVTLSCSPISGHRSVSWYQQTPGQGLQFLFEYFSETQRNKGNFPGRFSGRQFSNSRSEMNVSTLELGDSALYLCAISLVPGSGNSPLHFGNGTRLTVT.

Worth noting for this clonotype: A much larger clone differs by one base, so this may be a read error. V is TRBV20-1 and J is TRBJ1-2; tentatively, D is TRBD1 (6 bases). This CDR3 is built from 12 residues. The germline V gene has CDR1 DFQATT and CDR2 SNEGSKA (reference sequence). CDR3 bases: TGCAGTGGCCACAGGGAAGGCTATGGCCACACCTTC. It yields the protein CSGHREGYGHTF.

Comments on this clonotype: A read error is possible here, since a much larger clone lies one base away. CDR3 DNA sequence: TGTGCCAGCAGCCCTCAGCGGGAGAGAGAGAACCAGTACTTC. It translates to CASSPQRERENQYF. The chain is built from TRBV7-2 and TRBJ2-5; the match to TRBD2 covers 8 bases. Germline V gene lookup returns CDR1 SGHTA and CDR2 FQGNSA. This CDR3 region has 14 residues.

This clonotype was detected many times. This rearrangement joins TRBV6-1 to TRBJ1-6, with 7 bases lining up with TRBD1. J lost 9 bases, V lost 6 bases, and 8 bases had no gene match. In germline, CDR1 is MNHNS, CDR2 SASEGT. The CDR3 consists of 14 residues. CDR3 residues: CASRKGAQRSPLHF. The CDR3 DNA sequence: TGTGCCAGCAGGAAGGGGGCCCAGCGTTCACCCCTCCACTTT.